Listed here is a single TCR beta chain. Germline loops: CDR1 SGHRS, CDR2 YFSETQ. CDR3 length: 14 residues. The V end was cut by 0 bases, the J end by 2 bases, with 6 bases between. Assay: immunoSEQ multiplex PCR; the TCRdb copy retains only in-frame clones and omits some. The repertoire holds tens of thousands of clones, with more than 85% as singletons. The data originate from a study of neoadjuvant nivolumab and ipilimumab in lung cancer. The chain joins TRBV5-1 to TRBJ1-5; no firm D call. This TCR came from an adult with non-small cell lung cancer. The sample consisted of peripheral blood, taken after neoadjuvant nivolumab, alone or with ipilimumab, at or shortly before surgery. In nucleotides, the CDR3 is TGCGCCAGCAGCTTGGAGGCAGGCAATCAGCCCCAGCATTTT. It specifies CASSLEAGNQPQHF.